This T cell receptor (beta chain) was recorded in a study of regulatory T cells in long-lasting Graves disease. This clonotype has just a few counts. V was shortened by 7 bases and J by 0 bases, with 13 bases between the two germline ends. The CDR3 covers 15 residues. Germline V CDR1 and CDR2: MNHNS, SASEGT. HTBI primers from iRepertoire and Arm-PCR of CDR3 regions yielded the TCR beta libraries. TCRdb used MiXCR to reprocess the multiplex PCR reads, holding one entry per CDR3 protein. This sample has 420,000 or so distinct CDR3 sequences, with about a sixth found just once. Specified time point: newly diagnosed GD, antithyroid drugs for less than 3 months. Researchers made the TCR library from RNA that was extracted from PBMCs. The same data also contributed to another study, on T cells in Graves' hyperthyroidism and ophthalmopathy.

The chain uses TRBV6-1 and TRBJ2-1; perhaps D is TRBD1 or TRBD2 (5 bases each). Material: peripheral blood mononuclear cells (PBMCs), obtained at new diagnosis, from a patient treated with antithyroid drugs. This TCR came from a woman younger than 30 with Graves disease. The CDR3 is CASTSRGASYNEQFF. CDR3 in DNA: TGTGCCAGCACTAGCCGTGGGGCCTCCTACAATGAGCAGTTCTTC.